The 21 T cell receptor beta chains presented below share a single source sample, sequenced in a study of neoadjuvant anti-PD-1 for oral cavity cancer. The time point was: after neoadjuvant nivolumab, at surgical resection. Libraries were prepared by immunoSEQ multiplex PCR; TCRdb keeps only in-frame clonotypes and omits some of them. The data show approximately 15,000 clones, 35% to 50% seen once. The sample here was tumor tissue, taken after nivolumab (anti-PD-1) treatment. The receptors come from a person between 35 and 79 years old with oral cavity squamous cell carcinoma.

The V and J genes are TRBV5-6 and TRBJ2-1; 7 bases map to TRBD2. Germline V gene lookup returns CDR1 SGHDT and CDR2 YYEEEE. The J segment lost 8 bases and the V segment lost 7 bases, leaving 12 bases of the junction unmatched. The CDR3 contains 14 residues. In DNA, the CDR3 is TGTGCCAGCTTCTATGGACTAGATCTCGATGAGCAGTTCTTC. Amino acid sequence: CASFYGLDLDEQFF.

This CDR3 reads CATSRGQENEKLFF. The DNA for the CDR3 is TGTGCCACCAGCAGGGGACAAGAGAATGAAAAACTGTTTTTT. The V call is TRBV15, the J call TRBJ1-4; perhaps TRBD1 as D (6 bases). CDR1 LNHNV and CDR2 YYDKDF come from the germline V gene (reference sequence). V was shortened by 3 bases and J by 5 bases, with 10 bases between the two germline ends. The CDR3 consists of 14 residues.

The chain carries TRBV10-3 and TRBJ1-2; D is undetermined. CDR1 ENHRY and CDR2 SYGVKD come from the germline V gene. Trimming pared 0 bases from V and 3 bases from J, leaving 2 bases between. This CDR3 contains 12 residues. DNA for the CDR3: TGTGCCATCAGTGAGTCTTACTATGGCTACACCTTC. This sequence encodes CAISESYYGYTF.

The rearrangement links TRBV10-3 to TRBJ2-7; 9 bases agree with TRBD1. CDR3 length: 14 residues. V lost 5 bases and J lost 2; bases outside the gene matches: 4. Germline CDR1 reads ENHRY; CDR2 reads SYGVKD. This chain's CDR3 is CAISPGTGPYEQYF. CDR3 coding DNA: TGTGCCATCAGTCCCGGGACAGGGCCCTACGAGCAGTACTTC.

V gene TRBV14 combines with J gene TRBJ1-2, with D possibly TRBD1 on 5 matching bases. Trimming shortened V by 1 base and J by 4 bases, and 13 bases separated the two germline ends. CDR1 is SGHDN and CDR2 is FVKESK in the germline V gene. The CDR3 sequence is 15 residues long. This CDR3 reads CASSQGGIVGYGYTF. CDR3 nucleotide sequence: TGTGCCAGCAGCCAAGGGGGCATCGTGGGCTATGGCTACACCTTC. The variable domain in full, with the rest retrieved from reference TRBV14 and TRBJ1-2, is EAGVTQFPSHSVIEKGQTVTLRCDPISGHDNLYWYRRVMGKEIKFLLHFVKESKQDESGMPNNRFLAERTGGTYSTLKVQPAELEDSGVYFCASSQGGIVGYGYTFGSGTRLTVV.

The chain links TRBV5-1 to TRBJ1-4; no clear D gene. Trimming shortened V by 0 bases and J by 8 bases, and 11 bases separated the two germline ends. Germline V lookup: CDR1 SGHRS, CDR2 YFSETQ. This CDR3 has 14 residues. CDR3 sequence: CASSLGPVGEKLFF. The CDR3 DNA sequence: TGCGCCAGCAGCTTGGGTCCCGTGGGCGAAAAACTGTTTTTT. Full variable domain (remainder filled in from reference TRBV5-1 and TRBJ1-4): KAGVTQTPRYLIKTRGQQVTLSCSPISGHRSVSWYQQTPGQGLQFLFEYFSETQRNKGNFPGRFSGRQFSNSRSEMNVSTLELGDSALYLCASSLGPVGEKLFFGSGTQLSVL.

This clone has ten or more counts. This sequence joins TRBV6-1 and TRBJ2-7; 7 bases agree with TRBD2. J gave up 6 bases and V 5 bases, and 7 bases lay outside the gene matches. The CDR3 totals 13 residues. The V gene's germline CDR1 is MNHNS and CDR2 SASEGT. The CDR3 DNA reads as TGTGCCAGCAGTACCCTGGGAGGGGTCGAGCAGTACTTC. It yields the protein CASSTLGGVEQYF.

The gene calls are TRBV2 and TRBJ1-2, with a tentative D call TRBD1 (5 bases). Germline lookup yields CDR1 SNHLY and CDR2 FYNNEI. This CDR3 is 13 amino acids long. Between the trimmed V and J ends, which lost 2 bases and 4 bases, there was a span of 8 bases. The CDR3 protein is CASSETGLYGYTF. The CDR3 DNA reads as TGTGCCAGCAGTGAAACGGGACTCTATGGCTACACCTTC.

In its sample, this clone was seen many times. The chain joins TRBV5-6 to TRBJ1-1, with D possibly being TRBD1 (6 bases). Germline CDR1 is SGHDT and CDR2 is YYEEEE. The CDR3 has 14 residues. V lost 1 base and J lost 5, with 12 bases in between. CDR3 residues: CASSLWKGQTEAFF. CDR3 sequence (DNA): TGTGCCAGCAGCTTGTGGAAGGGACAAACTGAAGCTTTCTTT.

This clone was seen at least ten times. The genes are TRBV7-9 and TRBJ2-7; 9 positions agree with TRBD2. Germline values: CDR1 SEHNR, CDR2 FQNEAQ (reference sequence). CDR3 length equals 17 residues. V gave up 4 bases and J gave up 3 bases; unmatched junction bases: 13. CDR3 DNA sequence: TGTGCCAGCAGCTCCCATGGCTCGGCGGGGGGGCTCTACGAGCAGTACTTC. Translating gives CASSSHGSAGGLYEQYF.

V usage is TRBV19 and J usage is TRBJ1-1; D is possibly TRBD1 (5 bases). The germline V gene encodes CDR1 LNHDA and CDR2 SQIVND (reference sequence). Trimming took off 1 base at V and 9 bases at J, with 12 bases between the two ends. This CDR3 has 13 residues. As DNA, the CDR3 is TGTGCCAGTAGTATAGGGTGGCAGGGAAAAGCTTTCTTT. It translates to CASSIGWQGKAFF. Based on the CDR3 plus reference TRBV19 and TRBJ1-1, the full variable domain is DGGITQSPKYLFRKEGQNVTLSCEQNLNHDAMYWYRQDPGQGLRLIYYSQIVNDFQKGDIAEGYSVSREKKESFPLTVTSAQKNPTAFYLCASSIGWQGKAFFGQGTRLTVV.

The CDR3 nucleotides read TGTGCCAGCAGTGCCGAGGGGAGCCCGAACACCGGGGAGCTGTTTTTT. Its translation: CASSAEGSPNTGELFF. The genes are TRBV6-4 and TRBJ2-2; D could derive from TRBD1 or TRBD2 (5 bases each). CDR1 is MRHNA and CDR2 is SNTAGT in the germline V gene. The CDR3 is 16 amino acids. Trimming left V 4 bases short and J 0 bases short, with 12 bases between.

The rearrangement joins TRBV5-1 to TRBJ2-5; the D call may be TRBD1 or TRBD2 (5 bases each). Per germline, CDR1 SGHRS and CDR2 YFSETQ. Trimming cost V 1 base and J 1 base, with 11 bases left between them. The CDR3 runs to 15 residues. The CDR3 protein is CASSLRAGTQETQYF. The CDR3 DNA reads TGCGCCAGCAGCTTGCGGGCAGGGACCCAAGAGACCCAGTACTTC.

The chain employs TRBV19 and TRBJ2-3, with D possibly being TRBD1 (5 bases). Germline loops: CDR1 LNHDA, CDR2 SQIVND (reference sequence). This CDR3 is 18 amino acids long. V lost 3 bases, J lost 0 bases, and 19 bases lay in between. In DNA, the CDR3 is TGTGCCAGTAGTATGGGGCCCCCCTGGGCAGGAAGCACAGATACGCAGTATTTT. Its protein product is CASSMGPPWAGSTDTQYF.

The rearrangement links TRBV7-6 to TRBJ2-3; 8 bases are a match to TRBD2. Trimming at V came to 3 bases and at J to 1 base, leaving 12 bases not matched to a gene. Germline assignment: CDR1 SGHVS and CDR2 FNYEAQ. The CDR3 length is 18 residues. The CDR3 sequence: CASSFDIGGGSGTDTQYF. In DNA form, the CDR3 reads TGTGCCAGCAGCTTTGATATCGGGGGGGGCAGTGGCACAGATACGCAGTATTTT.

This clone was counted only a few times. The V gene is TRBV4-3, the J gene TRBJ1-2; possibly TRBD1 for D (5 bases). V lost 0 bases and J 8 bases, leaving 10 bases between the germline ends. Looked up from germline, CDR1 is LGHNA and CDR2 is YSLEER. This CDR3 has 13 residues. CDR3 sequence: CASSQEGVQGYTF. CDR3 sequence (DNA): TGCGCCAGCAGCCAAGAGGGGGTTCAAGGCTACACCTTC.

V gene TRBV7-8 combines with J gene TRBJ2-7; 10 bases are shared with TRBD1. Looked up from germline, CDR1 is SGHVS and CDR2 is FQNEAQ. The CDR3 has 17 amino acids. Trimming took 5 bases from V and 0 from J; bases not matched to a gene: 10. The CDR3 nucleotides read TGTGCCAGCAGCCGGGGTCCGGGACAGGGGACCTCCTACGAGCAGTACTTC. Its protein product is CASSRGPGQGTSYEQYF.

The chain has TRBV10-3 and TRBJ2-1; possible D gene TRBD1, 5 bases. Per the germline V gene, CDR1 is ENHRY and CDR2 is SYGVKD. Trimming left V 3 bases short and J 5 bases short, with 11 bases between. This CDR3 spans 14 amino acids. CDR3 bases: TGTGCCATCAGTGACCGCGACAGAGACAATGAGCAGTTCTTC. Translating gives CAISDRDRDNEQFF.

The V call is TRBV6-1, the J call TRBJ2-7; 7 bases line up with TRBD2. CDR3 length equals 15 residues. J lost 2 bases, V lost 5 bases, and 9 bases had no gene match. CDR1 and CDR2 (germline): MNHNS, SASEGT. CDR3 sequence reads: CASSLRAGVPYEQYF. CDR3 DNA: TGTGCCAGCAGTCTCCGGGCGGGGGTTCCCTACGAGCAGTACTTC.

The chain employs TRBV6-5 and TRBJ2-3; no reliable D call. CDR1 and CDR2 from the germline V gene are MNHEY and SVGAGI. This CDR3 spans 14 amino acids. V lost 11 bases and J lost 1, with 16 bases in between. The CDR3 sequence is CAELDPRGTDTQYF. For the CDR3, the DNA is TGTGCCGAATTGGACCCAAGGGGCACAGATACGCAGTATTTT.

The chain recombines TRBV2 with TRBJ1-2; no firm D call. The CDR3 has 14 residues. CDR1 and CDR2 from the germline V gene are SNHLY and FYNNEI. The V end was cut by 1 base, the J end by 4 bases, with 10 bases between. CDR3 protein: CASSEVALGYGYTF. The CDR3 DNA is TGTGCCAGCAGTGAAGTGGCCCTTGGCTATGGCTACACCTTC.